This passage covers 14 T cell receptor beta chains from one sample sequenced in a study of T-cell reconstitution after alpha-beta-depleted transplantation in children. Using unique molecular identifiers, the investigators prepared the TCRbeta library. TCRdb used MiXCR to reprocess the PCR reads, holding one entry per CDR3 protein. The sample yields about 490,000 distinct CDR3 sequences, over 9.5% seen once. The input for sequencing was PBMCs, taken before TCRalphabeta/CD19-depleted stem cell transplant. All receptors come from a child aged 2 to 10 with inherited bone marrow failure, due to receive a stem cell transplant.

The chain is built from TRBV20-1 and TRBJ2-5; 7 nucleotides align to TRBD2. Per germline, CDR1 DFQATT and CDR2 SNEGSKA (reference sequence). There are 14 residues in the CDR3. The ends lost 1 base at V and 5 bases at J; junction bases unmatched: 7. The CDR3 coding sequence is TGCAGTGCTAGAGCTGGACTAGTTTGGGAGACCCAGTACTTC. Protein: CSARAGLVWETQYF.

As for this clonotype: A single base separates this from a much larger clone, so it may be a read error. The V and J genes are TRBV20-1 and TRBJ1-4; 11 bases map to TRBD1. The V gene end was trimmed by 5 bases and the J gene end by 6 bases; junction bases not matched to a gene: 11. The CDR3 is 16 amino acids. Germline CDR1 is DFQATT and CDR2 is SNEGSKA (reference sequence). As DNA, the CDR3 is TGCAGTGCTCCCGGGACAGGGGGGGAGTGTTATGAAAAACTGTTTTTT. Translation: CSAPGTGGECYEKLFF.

This clonotype was detected only a few times. The V gene is TRBV29-1, the J gene TRBJ2-1; TRBD2 matches at 12 bases. V was clipped by 3 bases and J by 6 bases; unmatched bases: 6. The CDR3 totals 15 residues. Germline values: CDR1 SQVTM, CDR2 ANQGSEA. CDR3 loop: CSVDAVTSGGNEQFF. CDR3 bases: TGCAGCGTTGATGCGGTGACTAGCGGGGGCAATGAGCAGTTCTTC.

At least ten counts were recorded for this clonotype. The chain is built from TRBV30 and TRBJ2-1, with D hard to call. CDR3 length: 12 amino acids. Germline V lookup: CDR1 GTSNPN, CDR2 SVGIG (reference sequence). The V end was cut by 0 bases, the J end by 8 bases, with 8 bases between. CDR3 nucleotide sequence: TGTGCCTGGAGTGTACTAAGCTATGAGCAGTTCTTC. This encodes CAWSVLSYEQFF.

The chain uses TRBV5-5 and TRBJ1-1; D is possibly TRBD1 (5 bases). The germline V and J ends were trimmed by 1 base and 1 base, with 11 bases remaining between them. The length of the CDR3 is 15 residues. The germline CDR1 and CDR2 sequences are SGHKS and YYEKEE (reference sequence). CDR3 amino acids: CASSLIQGPNTEAFF. CDR3 DNA sequence: TGTGCCAGCAGCTTGATCCAGGGCCCGAACACTGAAGCTTTCTTT.

Comments on this clonotype: One base away lies a much larger clone, so this may be a sequencing read error. The genes are TRBV7-9 and TRBJ2-1, with a weak D call TRBD2 (5 bases). The V gene lost 6 bases and the J gene lost 6 bases, with 18 bases spanning the gap. CDR3 length: 15 residues. CDR1 and CDR2 from the germline V gene are SEHNR and FQNEAQ (reference sequence). The chain's CDR3 is CASRQSVARGNEQFF. The CDR3 nucleotides read TGTGCCAGCAGGCAATCCGTAGCCCGGGGCAATGAGCAGTTCTTC. Looking up the rest from reference TRBV7-9 and TRBJ2-1 gives the full variable domain: DTGVSQNPRHKITKRGQNVTFRCDPISEHNRLYWYRQTLGQGPEFLTYFQNEAQLEKSRLLSDRFSAERPKGSFSTLEIQRTEQGDSAMYLCASRQSVARGNEQFFGPGTRLTVL.

The rearrangement uses TRBV2 and TRBJ2-1; 7 nucleotides match TRBD2. The CDR3 runs to 13 residues. Trimming cost V 6 bases and J 2 bases; bases outside gene matches: 1. Germline V gene data show CDR1 as SNHLY and CDR2 as FYNNEI. The CDR3 DNA reads TGTGCCAGCAGGGCGGGAGCCTACAATGAGCAGTTCTTC. This sequence encodes CASRAGAYNEQFF.

The chain carries TRBV27 and TRBJ2-1; D gene uncertain. Per germline, CDR1 MNHEY and CDR2 SMNVEV (reference sequence). V gave up 6 bases and J gave up 2 bases, with 8 bases separating them. The CDR3 extends over 13 amino acids. CDR3 coding DNA: TGTGCCAGCAGAACCTCGACCTACAATGAGCAGTTCTTC. Amino acid sequence: CASRTSTYNEQFF.

This clonotype came up many times. V usage is TRBV6-2 or TRBV6-3 and J usage is TRBJ2-1; 11 bases line up with TRBD2. The V and J ends lost 7 bases and 4 bases, in that order; junction bases with no gene match: 9. The CDR3 is 16 residues long. Germline V CDR1 and CDR2: MNHEY, SVGEGT. CDR3 sequence (DNA): TGTGCCAGCAATAGGCCCGGGACTAGCGGTTACAATGAGCAGTTCTTC. Protein product: CASNRPGTSGYNEQFF.

This clonotype was found many times. CDR3 in DNA: TGCAGCGTTGAACGTCGGGAGTCAGATACGCAGTATTTT. Protein product: CSVERRESDTQYF. J is TRBJ2-3 and V is TRBV29-1; D possibly corresponds to TRBD2 (6 bases). Germline V gene lookup returns CDR1 SQVTM and CDR2 ANQGSEA. The CDR3 sequence is 13 residues long. The V gene lost 2 bases and the J gene lost 4 bases, with 10 bases spanning the gap.

For this clonotype: A much more abundant neighbour one base away suggests this may be a read error. The V and J genes are TRBV4-3 and TRBJ2-3; 11 nucleotides agree with TRBD2. The germline gives CDR1 LGHNA, CDR2 YSLEER. CDR3 length equals 15 residues. Trimming at V came to 4 bases and at J to 5 bases, leaving 5 bases not matched to a gene. The chain's CDR3 is CASSREGLAGDTQYF. CDR3 DNA sequence: TGCGCCAGCAGCCGAGAAGGACTAGCGGGAGATACGCAGTATTTT.

This clonotype was observed many times. The chain is built from TRBV30 and TRBJ2-3, with D possibly being TRBD1 or TRBD2 (6 bases each). V lost 2 bases and J lost 6, with 12 bases in between. This CDR3 comprises 13 residues. Germline lookup yields CDR1 GTSNPN and CDR2 SVGIG (reference sequence). CDR3 region: CAWSPGGRDTQYF. In DNA, the CDR3 is TGTGCCTGGAGTCCCGGGGGCAGGGATACGCAGTATTTT.

This clonotype showed up many times. V gene TRBV29-1 combines with J gene TRBJ2-1; no reliable D call. V lost 7 bases, J lost 7 bases, and 8 bases lay in between. Germline V CDR1 and CDR2: SQVTM, ANQGSEA. The CDR3 sequence is 10 residues long. As DNA, the CDR3 is TGCAGCGCCGCCGCAAATGAGCAGTTCTTC. Translating gives CSAAANEQFF.

The chain joins TRBV19 to TRBJ2-4, with D perhaps TRBD1 (6 bases). V lost 6 bases and J lost 8, with 23 bases in between. The CDR3 consists of 16 residues. Germline V gene data show CDR1 as LNHDA and CDR2 as SQIVND (reference sequence). CDR3 amino acids: CASSRNLGGPVDIQYF. Written as DNA, the CDR3 is TGTGCCAGTAGCCGAAACCTAGGGGGACCTGTGGACATTCAGTACTTC.